The 3 T cell receptor beta chains in this list originate from one sample, sequenced in a study of early T cells in non-severe SARS-CoV-2 infection. MiXCR, run by TCRdb on the 5' RACE reads, gives a single entry per CDR3 protein. This table holds roughly 20,000 distinct CDR3 sequences, roughly 5.1% found once. Material for sequencing was whole blood. All receptors derive from an adult who was a healthcare worker with PCR-confirmed SARS-CoV-2 infection or an uninfected control (not recorded which).

At least ten counts were recorded for this clonotype. The chain recombines TRBV7-8 with TRBJ2-7, with 11 nucleotides matching TRBD2. CDR3 length: 16 residues. CDR1 and CDR2 (germline): SGHVS, FQNEAQ. V was pared by 3 bases and J by 9 bases, with 13 bases of the junction left unmatched. CDR3 sequence reads: CASSLGLELAGVRQYV. The CDR3 DNA follows: TGTGCCAGCAGCTTGGGGTTAGAACTAGCGGGAGTGAGGCAGTACGTC.

This clonotype appeared many times. The J gene is TRBJ2-3, the V gene TRBV5-1; perhaps TRBD1 as D (6 bases). The germline gives CDR1 SGHRS, CDR2 YFSETQ. The V and J ends lost 4 bases and 1 base respectively, with 13 bases between them. The CDR3 contains 15 residues. CDR3 amino acids: CASSIVQGRTDTQYF. In DNA form, the CDR3 reads TGCGCCAGCAGCATAGTACAGGGACGCACAGATACGCAGTATTTT.

The table lists this clonotype with many counts. J is TRBJ1-2 and V is TRBV5-8; D is unresolved. Germline CDR1 and CDR2: SGHTS and YDEGEE. V lost 2 bases and J 2 bases, leaving 4 bases between the germline ends. CDR3 size: 12 residues. Here the CDR3 reads CASSFPNYGYTF. CDR3 nucleotide sequence: TGTGCCAGCAGCTTTCCAAACTATGGCTACACCTTC.